A single sample is the source of the 24 T cell receptor beta chains below, sequenced in a study of blood T cell repertoires in COVID-19. The table came from immunoSEQ multiplex PCR; TCRdb's copy has only in-frame clones and leaves some out. Here the sample spans about 30,000 clones, around nine tenths being singletons. The sample was peripheral blood. The source is a human donor in a cohort sampled during active COVID-19.

CDR3 nucleotide sequence: TGTGCCAGCAGCTTAGGTCCGCAGGGTGCCAATGAGCAGTTCTTC. Protein product: CASSLGPQGANEQFF. The V call is TRBV7-9, the J call TRBJ2-1, with D maybe TRBD1 (5 bases). The CDR3 has 15 amino acids. Germline V gene data show CDR1 as SEHNR and CDR2 as FQNEAQ (reference sequence). The ends were cut back, 1 base at V and 6 bases at J, with 13 bases in the middle.

The chain uses TRBV9 and TRBJ2-3; 12 bases line up with TRBD2. This CDR3 comprises 15 residues. With 4 bases clipped from V and 10 bases from J, the junction kept 10 bases outside the gene matches. The germline gives CDR1 SGDLS, CDR2 YYNGEE. DNA of the CDR3: TGTGCCAGCAGCCCGGGACTAGCGGGTTCGGGTTCGCAGTATTTT. Its translation is CASSPGLAGSGSQYF.

The genes are TRBV4-1 and TRBJ1-4; TRBD1 is a possible D gene (5 bases). The CDR3 has 16 amino acids. Germline V lookup: CDR1 MGHRA, CDR2 YSYEKL. Trimming left V 0 bases short and J 10 bases short, with 18 bases between. The CDR3 protein is CASSQERGSNPTKLFF. The CDR3 DNA is TGCGCCAGCAGCCAAGAGCGGGGGAGCAACCCGACAAAACTGTTTTTT.

The rearrangement uses TRBV29-1 and TRBJ2-7; perhaps TRBD1 as D (6 bases). Trimming shortened V by 4 bases and J by 3 bases, and 13 bases separated the two germline ends. The CDR3 is 13 amino acids. Germline V gene lookup returns CDR1 SQVTM and CDR2 ANQGSEA. CDR3 DNA sequence: TGCAGCGTTGGGGGGCAGGGGAGCTACGAGCAGTACTTC. Translated: CSVGGQGSYEQYF.

The sample holds one count of this clone. The chain recombines TRBV20-1 with TRBJ1-1, with 7 bases lining up with TRBD1. Losses at the gene ends were 3 bases for V and 8 bases for J; bases not matched to a gene: 3. CDR3 length: 11 residues. Per the germline V gene, CDR1 is DFQATT and CDR2 is SNEGSKA (reference sequence). The CDR3 reads CSASLQGEAFF. The CDR3, as DNA: TGCAGTGCTAGCCTACAGGGGGAAGCTTTCTTT.

A word on this clone: Other DNA variants within this sample encode the same CDR3. V and J are TRBV7-9 and TRBJ2-7, with D perhaps TRBD1 (6 bases). Per the germline V gene, CDR1 is SEHNR and CDR2 is FQNEAQ (reference sequence). The CDR3 loop spans 12 amino acids. Trimming shortened V by 4 bases and J by 3 bases, and 7 bases separated the two germline ends. CDR3 coding DNA: TGTGCCAGCAGCTCGACAGGCTACGAGCAGTACTTC. It codes for CASSSTGYEQYF.

The rearrangement uses TRBV5-1 and TRBJ1-6; TRBD1 is a possible D gene (6 bases). Germline CDR1 and CDR2: SGHRS and YFSETQ. The CDR3 contains 14 residues. V lost 4 bases to trimming and J lost 8 bases, with 13 bases between them. Here the CDR3 reads CASSLGGADSPLHF. DNA of the CDR3: TGCGCCAGCAGCCTCGGGGGGGCGGATTCACCCCTCCACTTT.

The chain carries TRBV11-3 and TRBJ2-1, with 9 bases matching TRBD2. The germline V gene encodes CDR1 SGHNT and CDR2 YENEEA. J was trimmed by 8 bases and V by 5 bases; bases with no gene match: 10. The CDR3 covers 15 residues. The CDR3 nucleotides are TGTGCCAGCAGCCACCGGCGGGGGGGTGGCGATGAGCAGTTCTTC. Translating it yields CASSHRRGGGDEQFF.

The chain has TRBV27 and TRBJ1-3; 7 bases agree with TRBD1. The germline CDR1 and CDR2 sequences are MNHEY and SMNVEV (reference sequence). J lost 2 bases, V lost 2 bases, and 3 bases had no gene match. The CDR3 spans 15 residues. CDR3 nucleotides: TGTGCCAGCAGTTTAAAGGGACAGCCTGGAAACACCATATATTTT. This codes for CASSLKGQPGNTIYF.

The rearrangement uses TRBV18 and TRBJ2-7, with 8 bases aligning to TRBD2. Germline V CDR1 and CDR2: KGHSH, LQKENI. This CDR3 region has 14 residues. The trim removed 1 base at V and 6 bases at J, leaving 5 bases unmatched. The CDR3 protein is CASSPLAGGGEQYF. The CDR3 DNA is TGTGCCAGCTCACCACTAGCCGGGGGGGGCGAGCAGTACTTC. Looking up the rest from reference TRBV18 and TRBJ2-7 gives the full variable domain: NAGVMQNPRHLVRRRGQEARLRCSPMKGHSHVYWYRQLPEEGLKFMVYLQKENIIDESGMPKERFSAEFPKEGPSILRIQQVVRGDSAAYFCASSPLAGGGEQYFGPGTRLTVT.

This CDR3 is CATSTGEGAETQYF. DNA for the CDR3: TGTGCCACCAGCACGGGGGAGGGCGCGGAGACCCAGTACTTC. This chain joins TRBV15 and TRBJ2-5; TRBD2 matches at 7 bases. The junction had 7 bases not matched to a gene; V was cut back by 4 bases and J by 5 bases. This CDR3 is built from 14 residues. The germline CDR1 and CDR2 sequences are LNHNV and YYDKDF (reference sequence).

The rearrangement links TRBV6-5 to TRBJ2-2; 7 bases map to TRBD1. Trimming removed 6 bases from V and 4 bases from J; junction bases left unmatched: 8. This CDR3 is built from 15 residues. Germline CDR1 is MNHEY and CDR2 is SVGAGI. The CDR3 sequence: CASRAGTATTGELFF. For the CDR3, the DNA is TGTGCCAGCAGGGCCGGGACAGCCACCACCGGGGAGCTGTTTTTT.

A remark on this clone: Other DNA sequences from this sample encode an identical CDR3 as well. V and J are TRBV5-4 and TRBJ1-2; D is unclear. Trimming removed 0 bases from V and 4 bases from J, with 4 bases in between. The CDR3 runs to 12 residues. Germline assignment: CDR1 SGHNT and CDR2 YYREEE (reference sequence). The CDR3 spells CASSLDSYGYTF. DNA for the CDR3: TGTGCCAGCAGCTTGGATAGCTATGGCTACACCTTC.

This sequence joins TRBV5-8 and TRBJ2-3; 7 nucleotides line up with TRBD1. CDR3 length: 14 amino acids. Germline V gives CDR1 SGHTS, CDR2 YDEGEE. J was trimmed by 4 bases and V by 4 bases; bases with no gene match: 6. The CDR3 DNA reads TGTGCCAGCAGCACCCGACAGGGCTCAGATACGCAGTATTTT. Protein sequence: CASSTRQGSDTQYF.

The chain recombines TRBV19 with TRBJ2-3; TRBD1 matches 8 bases. V was clipped by 5 bases and J by 2 bases; unmatched bases: 9. Germline CDR1 LNHDA, CDR2 SQIVND (reference sequence). The CDR3 loop spans 16 amino acids. The DNA of the CDR3 is TGTGCCAGTAGTTCCTGGGACAGGTTCAACACAGATACGCAGTATTTT. Residues: CASSSWDRFNTDTQYF.

The genes are TRBV7-8 and TRBJ2-7, with D perhaps TRBD2 (6 bases). Germline-derived CDR1 and CDR2 are SGHVS and FQNEAQ. The V end was cut by 3 bases, the J end by 4 bases, with 13 bases between. The CDR3 covers 14 residues. CDR3 in amino acids: CASSFVGGGYEQYF. The CDR3, as DNA: TGTGCCAGCAGCTTCGTCGGGGGTGGATACGAGCAGTACTTC.

The chain joins TRBV6-1 to TRBJ1-4, with TRBD1 matching over 9 bases. Germline V gives CDR1 MNHNS, CDR2 SASEGT. The CDR3 sequence is 15 residues long. Unmatched junction bases numbered 6, after V lost 3 bases and J lost 7 bases. CDR3 sequence (DNA): TGTGCCAGCAGTGAGACCGGGACAGGGCGTGAAAAACTGTTTTTT. It codes for CASSETGTGREKLFF.

J is TRBJ2-5 and V is TRBV7-3, with TRBD2 matching over 7 bases. V dropped 3 bases and J dropped 2; count of bases not matched to a gene: 0. The length of the CDR3 is 13 residues. Germline V lookup: CDR1 SGHTA, CDR2 FQGTGA. The CDR3 DNA follows: TGTGCCAGCAGCTTGGGAGGGCAAGAGACCCAGTACTTC. The encoded protein is CASSLGGQETQYF.

The J gene is TRBJ1-3, the V gene TRBV6-5; D uncertain. V lost 8 bases to trimming and J lost 1 base, with 6 bases between them. Germline assignment: CDR1 MNHEY and CDR2 SVGAGI. This CDR3 spans 12 amino acids. The DNA of the CDR3 is TGTGCCAGCTCGGGGTCTGGAAACACCATATATTTT. It specifies CASSGSGNTIYF.

The J gene is TRBJ1-1, the V gene TRBV5-1; no reliable D call. The germline V gene has CDR1 SGHRS and CDR2 YFSETQ. V lost 3 bases, J lost 0 bases, and 12 bases lay in between. The CDR3 has 15 residues. The CDR3 reads CASSYLGSMNTEAFF. The CDR3 DNA follows: TGCGCCAGCAGCTACTTGGGCAGCATGAACACTGAAGCTTTCTTT.

The chain is built from TRBV9 and TRBJ1-2; weak D call: TRBD1 (5 bases). This CDR3 has 15 amino acids. The germline V and J ends were trimmed by 4 bases and 4 bases, with 17 bases remaining between them. Germline V gives CDR1 SGDLS, CDR2 YYNGEE. The DNA of the CDR3 is TGTGCCAGCAGCTCTGGTACAGGTTCTATCTATGGCTACACCTTC. This gives the protein CASSSGTGSIYGYTF. The variable domain in full, with the rest retrieved from reference TRBV9 and TRBJ1-2, is DSGVTQTPKHLITATGQRVTLRCSPRSGDLSVYWYQQSLDQGLQFLIQYYNGEERAKGNILERFSAQQFPDLHSELNLSSLELGDSALYFCASSSGTGSIYGYTFGSGTRLTVV.

This chain joins TRBV3-1 (or the pseudogene TRBV3-2) and TRBJ2-5, with 11 bases aligning to TRBD2. CDR1 and CDR2 from the germline V gene are LGHDT and YNNKEL (reference sequence). CDR3 size: 16 residues. V trimming: 1 base; J trimming: 2 bases; junction bases outside the gene matches: 3. The CDR3 DNA is TGTGCCAGCAGCCAAGGGTCTAGCGGGGGGCAAGAGACCCAGTACTTC. Translating it yields CASSQGSSGGQETQYF.

J is TRBJ2-3 and V is TRBV4-1, with 9 positions matching TRBD1. Per the germline V gene, CDR1 is MGHRA and CDR2 is YSYEKL. There are 16 residues in the CDR3. The V gene end was trimmed by 1 base and the J gene end by 2 bases; junction bases not matched to a gene: 4. In DNA form, the CDR3 reads TGCGCCAGCAGCCAAGCTGGACAGGGGAACACAGATACGCAGTATTTT. Its protein is CASSQAGQGNTDTQYF.

This chain links TRBV7-8 with TRBJ2-7, with 11 bases fitting TRBD2. J was trimmed by 2 bases and V by 1 base; bases with no gene match: 10. The length of the CDR3 is 18 residues. Germline V lookup: CDR1 SGHVS, CDR2 FQNEAQ. Here the CDR3 reads CASSLGASGGQGTYEQYF. CDR3 DNA: TGTGCCAGCAGCTTAGGGGCTAGCGGGGGGCAGGGAACCTACGAGCAGTACTTC.